The present T cell receptor (beta chain) was sequenced within a study of T cell repertoires in urothelial bladder cancer. The study's findings and limits: Carcinoma specimens had fewer T cells than benign specimens. Carcinoma specimens had median 2% tumor infiltrating lymphocytes, benign over 10%. In carcinoma specimens, a single clone made up to roughly 15% of infiltrating lymphocytes.

The table came from immunoSEQ multiplex PCR; TCRdb's copy has only in-frame clones and leaves some out. The sample has 9,000 to 13,000 clones; about two thirds are singletons. With regard to this clone: Its specificity is unknown.

The material sequenced was tumor-infiltrating cells from bladder cancer. The source of this sequence is a human donor with a benign inflammatory bladder lesion.

The CDR3 sequence: CASSPQPGANTEAFF. CDR3 coding DNA: TGTGCCAGCAGCCCCCAGCCCGGGGCGAACACTGAAGCTTTCTTT. The rearrangement uses TRBV7-6 and TRBJ1-1; possible D gene TRBD1, 5 bases. The germline V gene encodes CDR1 SGHVS and CDR2 FNYEAQ. This CDR3 is 15 amino acids long. Deletions cut 5 bases from V and 1 base from J, with 14 bases between.